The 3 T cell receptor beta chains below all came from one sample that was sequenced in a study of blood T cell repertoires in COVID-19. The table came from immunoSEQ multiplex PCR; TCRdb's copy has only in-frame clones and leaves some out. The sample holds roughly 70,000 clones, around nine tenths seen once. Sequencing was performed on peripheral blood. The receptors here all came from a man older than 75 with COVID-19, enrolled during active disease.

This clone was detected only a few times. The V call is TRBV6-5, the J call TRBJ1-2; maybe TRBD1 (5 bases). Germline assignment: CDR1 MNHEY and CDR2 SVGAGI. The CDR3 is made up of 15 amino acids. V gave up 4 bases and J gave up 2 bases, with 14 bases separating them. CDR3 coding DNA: TGTGCCAGCAGTTTAACAGGCGCCCCAAACTATGGCTACACCTTC. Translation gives CASSLTGAPNYGYTF.

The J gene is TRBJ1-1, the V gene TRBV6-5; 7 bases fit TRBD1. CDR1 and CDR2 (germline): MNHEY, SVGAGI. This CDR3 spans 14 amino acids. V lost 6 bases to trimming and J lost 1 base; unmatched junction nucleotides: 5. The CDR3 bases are TGTGCCAGCAGATCTAGGGGGCAGAACACTGAAGCTTTCTTT. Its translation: CASRSRGQNTEAFF.

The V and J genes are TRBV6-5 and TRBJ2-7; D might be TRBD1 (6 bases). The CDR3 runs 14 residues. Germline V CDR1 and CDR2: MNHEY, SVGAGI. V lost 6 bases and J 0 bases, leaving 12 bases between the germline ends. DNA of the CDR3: TGTGCCAGCAGCCGGACCAGGGGCTCCTACGAGCAGTACTTC. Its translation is CASSRTRGSYEQYF.